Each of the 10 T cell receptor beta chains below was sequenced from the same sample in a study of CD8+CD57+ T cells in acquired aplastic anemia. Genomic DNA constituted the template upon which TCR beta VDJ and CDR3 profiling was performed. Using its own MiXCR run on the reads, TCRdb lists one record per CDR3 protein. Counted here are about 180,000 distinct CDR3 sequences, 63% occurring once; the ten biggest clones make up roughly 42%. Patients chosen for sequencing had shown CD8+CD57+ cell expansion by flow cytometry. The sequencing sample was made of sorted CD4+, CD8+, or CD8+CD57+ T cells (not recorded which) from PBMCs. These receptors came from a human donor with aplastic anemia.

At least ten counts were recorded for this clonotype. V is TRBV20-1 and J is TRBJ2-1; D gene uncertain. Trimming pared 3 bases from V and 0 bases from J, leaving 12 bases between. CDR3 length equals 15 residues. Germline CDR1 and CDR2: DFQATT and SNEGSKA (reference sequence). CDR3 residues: CSARGRYHSYNEQFF. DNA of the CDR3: TGCAGTGCTAGGGGCCGATACCACTCCTACAATGAGCAGTTCTTC.

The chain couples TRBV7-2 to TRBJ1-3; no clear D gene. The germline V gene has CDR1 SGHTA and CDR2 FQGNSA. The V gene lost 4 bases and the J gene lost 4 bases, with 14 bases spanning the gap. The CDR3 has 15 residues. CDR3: CASSSPDEYGNTIYF. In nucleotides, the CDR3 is TGTGCCAGCAGCTCCCCCGACGAGTACGGAAACACCATATATTTT.

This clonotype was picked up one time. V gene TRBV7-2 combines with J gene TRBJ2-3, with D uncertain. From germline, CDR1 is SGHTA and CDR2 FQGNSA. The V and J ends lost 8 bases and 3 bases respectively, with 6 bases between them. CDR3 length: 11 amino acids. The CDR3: CASGRTDTQYF. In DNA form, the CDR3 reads TGTGCCAGCGGCCGGACAGATACGCAGTATTTT. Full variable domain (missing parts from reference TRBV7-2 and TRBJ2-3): GAGVSQSPSNKVTEKGKDVELRCDPISGHTALYWYRQSLGQGLEFLIYFQGNSAPDKSGLPSDRFSAERTGGSVSTLTIQRTQQEDSAVYLCASGRTDTQYFGPGTRLTVL.

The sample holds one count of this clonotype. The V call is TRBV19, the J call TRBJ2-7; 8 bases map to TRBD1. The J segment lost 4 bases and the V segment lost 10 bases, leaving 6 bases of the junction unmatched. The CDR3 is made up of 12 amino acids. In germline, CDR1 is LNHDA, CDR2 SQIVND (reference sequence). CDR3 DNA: TGTGCCACGGGGACAGGAATTTACGAGCAGTACTTC. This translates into CATGTGIYEQYF.

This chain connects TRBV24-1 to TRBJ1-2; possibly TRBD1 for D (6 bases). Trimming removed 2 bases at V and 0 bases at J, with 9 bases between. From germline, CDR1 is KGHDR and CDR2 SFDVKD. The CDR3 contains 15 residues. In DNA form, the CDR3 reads TGTGCCACCAGTGATTCAGGGGACCCTAACTATGGCTACACCTTC. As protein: CATSDSGDPNYGYTF.

The DNA of the CDR3 is TGTGCCATCAGTACCCCCTTGGGGCAAGAGACCCAGTACTTC. It specifies CAISTPLGQETQYF. The chain uses TRBV10-3 and TRBJ2-5; D gene unclear. The CDR3 spans 14 residues. CDR1 and CDR2 (germline): ENHRY, SYGVKD. V shed 5 bases and J shed 2 bases, with 12 bases lying between them.

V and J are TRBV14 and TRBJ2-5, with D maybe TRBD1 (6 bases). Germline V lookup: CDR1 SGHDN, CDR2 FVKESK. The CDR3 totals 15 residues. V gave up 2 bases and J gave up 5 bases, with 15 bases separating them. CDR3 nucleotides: TGTGCCAGCAGCCAACACACAAGGGGGAGTGAGACCCAGTACTTC. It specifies CASSQHTRGSETQYF.

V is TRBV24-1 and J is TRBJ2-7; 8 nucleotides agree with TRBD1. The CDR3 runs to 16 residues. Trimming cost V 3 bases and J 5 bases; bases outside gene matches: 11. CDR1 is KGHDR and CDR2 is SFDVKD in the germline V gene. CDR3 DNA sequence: TGTGCCACCAGTGATGGCAGGGGGCGCGGGATAGACGAGCAGTACTTC. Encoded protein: CATSDGRGRGIDEQYF.

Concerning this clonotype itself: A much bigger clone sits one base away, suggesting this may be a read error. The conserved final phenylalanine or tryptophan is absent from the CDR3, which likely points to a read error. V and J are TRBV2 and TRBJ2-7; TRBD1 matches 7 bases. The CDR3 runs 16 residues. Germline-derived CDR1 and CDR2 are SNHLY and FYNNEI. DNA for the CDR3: TGCGCCAGCAGCCCACTGGGACAGACAAGCTCCTACGAGCAGTACCTC. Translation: CASSPLGQTSSYEQYL.

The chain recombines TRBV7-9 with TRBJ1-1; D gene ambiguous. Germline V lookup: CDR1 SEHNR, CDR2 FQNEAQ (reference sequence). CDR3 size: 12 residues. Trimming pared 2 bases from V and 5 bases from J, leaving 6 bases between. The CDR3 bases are TGTGCCAGCAGCTTAATACAGACTGAAGCTTTCTTT. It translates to CASSLIQTEAFF.